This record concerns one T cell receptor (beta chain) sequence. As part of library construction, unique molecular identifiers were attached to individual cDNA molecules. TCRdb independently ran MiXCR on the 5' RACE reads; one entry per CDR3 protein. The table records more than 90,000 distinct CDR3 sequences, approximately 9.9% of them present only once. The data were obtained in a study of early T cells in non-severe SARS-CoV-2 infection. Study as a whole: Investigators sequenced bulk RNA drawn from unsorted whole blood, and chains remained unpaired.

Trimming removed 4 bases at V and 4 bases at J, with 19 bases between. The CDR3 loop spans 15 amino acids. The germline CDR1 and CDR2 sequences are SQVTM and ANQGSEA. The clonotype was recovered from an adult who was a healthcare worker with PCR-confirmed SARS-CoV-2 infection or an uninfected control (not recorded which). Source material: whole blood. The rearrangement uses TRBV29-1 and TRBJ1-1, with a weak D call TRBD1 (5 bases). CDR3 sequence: CSVVGASERGTEAFF. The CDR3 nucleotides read TGCAGCGTTGTCGGGGCTAGCGAGAGAGGCACTGAAGCTTTCTTT.